This T cell receptor (beta chain) was sequenced in a study of radiation and T cells in renal cell carcinoma. As for time point: baseline pretreatment blood. Treatment described: 15 Gy SBRT to primary tumor, nephrectomy 4 weeks later. Trimming took off 3 bases at V and 0 bases at J, with 12 bases between the two ends. There are 15 residues in the CDR3. Germline CDR1 and CDR2: MNHNS and SASEGT. Assay: immunoSEQ multiplex PCR; the TCRdb copy retains only in-frame clones and omits some. The sample shows tens of thousands of clones, 65% to 85% of them seen only once. Within the sample, this clone is medium-sized.

The chain is built from TRBV6-1 and TRBJ2-7; no clear D. The source of this sequence is a man between 60 and 70 years old with renal cell carcinoma. This material consisted of blood, taken from a patient whose treatment included radiotherapy and nephrectomy. The DNA for the CDR3 is TGTGCCAGCAGTGAGACGGCAGATTCCTCCTACGAGCAGTACTTC. It is translated as CASSETADSSYEQYF.